The 21 T cell receptor beta chains listed next were all sequenced from one sample in a study of cytomegalovirus exposure and HLA in healthy donors. PCR primers comprised 60 Vbeta and 13 Jbeta primers. Using immunoSEQ multiplex PCR, the repertoire was profiled, and TCRdb retains in-frame clones only, with some absent. The top ten clones hold more than 1.5% of a sample with some 160,000 clones, roughly 88% of them seen once. Material for sequencing was PBMCs. These receptors all come from a woman aged 18-29 years in good health and CMV-seronegative.

The chain links TRBV6-5 to TRBJ1-2, with D possibly matching TRBD1 (6 bases). V was shortened by 5 bases and J by 4 bases, with 17 bases between the two germline ends. The CDR3 is 15 residues long. The germline gives CDR1 MNHEY, CDR2 SVGAGI. The CDR3 here is CASSPWTEESYGYTF. Written as DNA, the CDR3 is TGTGCCAGCAGTCCCTGGACAGAGGAGAGCTATGGCTACACCTTC.

This chain links TRBV27 with TRBJ1-2, with D possibly TRBD1 on 5 matching bases. This CDR3 has 12 residues. Germline V gives CDR1 MNHEY, CDR2 SMNVEV (reference sequence). Trimming took off 7 bases at V and 3 bases at J, with 9 bases between the two ends. CDR3 nucleotide sequence: TGTGCCAGCATAGGGGCGGACTATGGCTACACCTTC. Encoded protein: CASIGADYGYTF.

The gene calls are TRBV6-5 and TRBJ1-5; D is unclear. Germline CDR1 and CDR2: MNHEY and SVGAGI. The CDR3 runs 13 residues. With 2 bases removed from V and 9 bases from J, the gap between germline ends came to 11 bases. The CDR3 here is CASSYAILSPQHF. CDR3 bases: TGTGCCAGCAGTTACGCTATCTTATCGCCCCAGCATTTT.

The gene calls are TRBV5-6 and TRBJ1-2; D ambiguous. Germline V gives CDR1 SGHDT, CDR2 YYEEEE. The CDR3 consists of 15 residues. Trimming pared 0 bases from V and 2 bases from J, leaving 11 bases between. The CDR3 region has the DNA TGTGCCAGCAGCTTGGTCCGGGTCCTAAACTATGGCTACACCTTC. Residues: CASSLVRVLNYGYTF. The variable domain in full, with the rest retrieved from reference TRBV5-6 and TRBJ1-2, is DAGVTQSPTHLIKTRGQQVTLRCSPKSGHDTVSWYQQALGQGPQFIFQYYEEEERQRGNFPDRFSGHQFPNYSSELNVNALLLGDSALYLCASSLVRVLNYGYTFGSGTRLTVV.

The chain recombines TRBV10-2 with TRBJ2-1; possible D gene TRBD1, 5 bases. The germline V gene encodes CDR1 WSHSY and CDR2 SAAADI. This CDR3 contains 15 residues. The ends were cut back, 4 bases at V and 10 bases at J, with 20 bases in the middle. The CDR3 DNA reads as TGCGCCAGCAGTGCCCCCCTAACAGGAGCTTGGGAGCAGTTCTTC. Encoded protein: CASSAPLTGAWEQFF.

This clone was counted once. The CDR3 DNA reads TGCGCCAGCAGTCTAGCGACTGGCACAGATACGCAGTATTTT. Protein product: CASSLATGTDTQYF. This chain uses TRBV23-1 with TRBJ2-3, with a tentative D call TRBD2 (5 bases). TRBV23-1 is known as an ORF, though its function is uncertain. V lost 4 bases and J 1 base, leaving 9 bases between the germline ends. The CDR3 extends over 14 amino acids.

This rearrangement joins TRBV9 to TRBJ1-2; D perhaps matches TRBD1 (6 bases). V gave up 3 bases and J gave up 6 bases, with 15 bases separating them. This CDR3 comprises 14 residues. Germline CDR1 reads SGDLS; CDR2 reads YYNGEE. CDR3 sequence (DNA): TGTGCCAGCAGCGGGACAGTTACCGGAGATGGCTACACCTTC. This gives the protein CASSGTVTGDGYTF. The whole variable domain, filled in from reference TRBV9 and TRBJ1-2, reads DSGVTQTPKHLITATGQRVTLRCSPRSGDLSVYWYQQSLDQGLQFLIQYYNGEERAKGNILERFSAQQFPDLHSELNLSSLELGDSALYFCASSGTVTGDGYTFGSGTRLTVV.

The chain is built from TRBV11-2 and TRBJ2-1; D call uncertain. Germline-derived CDR1 and CDR2 are SGHAT and FQNNGV. The CDR3 runs to 14 residues. Trimming left V 1 base short and J 9 bases short, with 13 bases between. The CDR3 protein is CASSLGPSVGEQFF. CDR3 coding DNA: TGTGCCAGCAGCTTAGGCCCAAGCGTGGGTGAGCAGTTCTTC.

This chain uses TRBV11-3 with TRBJ2-3; TRBD2 matches 12 bases. In germline, CDR1 is SGHNT, CDR2 YENEEA. The CDR3 covers 16 residues. Germline trimming cut 5 bases from V and 4 bases from J; bases unmatched to any gene: 7. The CDR3: CASSLGLAGISDTQYF. The CDR3 DNA follows: TGTGCCAGCAGCCTCGGACTAGCGGGGATATCAGATACGCAGTATTTT.

The chain has TRBV2 and TRBJ1-2; 10 nucleotides line up with TRBD1. J gave up 8 bases and V 5 bases, and 11 bases lay outside the gene matches. This CDR3 has 15 amino acids. CDR1 SNHLY and CDR2 FYNNEI come from the germline V gene. The CDR3 loop reads CASSPRTGGVRGYTF. The CDR3 bases are TGTGCCAGCAGTCCACGGACAGGGGGAGTTCGGGGCTACACCTTC.

V usage is TRBV7-9 and J usage is TRBJ1-4; TRBD1 agrees at 8 bases. J gave up 6 bases and V 4 bases, and 4 bases lay outside the gene matches. The germline gives CDR1 SEHNR, CDR2 FQNEAQ (reference sequence). This CDR3 comprises 14 residues. CDR3 sequence: CASSSTDRDEKLFF. The CDR3 nucleotides are TGTGCCAGCAGCTCCACGGACAGGGATGAAAAACTGTTTTTT.

This chain connects TRBV5-6 to TRBJ1-1; 11 bases are shared with TRBD1. CDR1 and CDR2 from the germline V gene are SGHDT and YYEEEE. The CDR3 loop spans 16 amino acids. Trimming cost V 1 base and J 7 bases; bases outside gene matches: 9. CDR3 sequence (DNA): TGTGCCAGCAGCTTGCGGACAGGGGGCGCAGAGGGTGAAGCTTTCTTT. It translates to CASSLRTGGAEGEAFF.

This chain joins TRBV6-5 and TRBJ1-2; 7 bases map to TRBD1. The length of the CDR3 is 16 residues. The germline V gene has CDR1 MNHEY and CDR2 SVGAGI. Trimming took 4 bases from V and 2 from J; bases not matched to a gene: 10. The CDR3 sequence is CASSSLQGTGNYGYTF. The DNA for the CDR3 is TGTGCCAGCAGTTCCTTACAGGGGACGGGCAACTATGGCTACACCTTC.

CDR3 in DNA: TGTGCCAGCAGTCAGGGCCTTTTTGAAGCTTTCTTT. Translation gives CASSQGLFEAFF. This sequence joins TRBV2 and TRBJ1-1; perhaps TRBD1 as D (5 bases). V dropped 5 bases and J dropped 7 bases, with 11 bases sitting between them. CDR1 is SNHLY and CDR2 is FYNNEI in the germline V gene. This CDR3 contains 12 residues.

This clone was picked up one time. This rearrangement joins TRBV5-6 to TRBJ1-3, with unresolved D. The CDR3 contains 17 residues. Germline V gene lookup returns CDR1 SGHDT and CDR2 YYEEEE. V was clipped by 1 base and J by 0 bases, with 14 bases between them. The CDR3 here is CASSLRPGPVSGNTIYF. CDR3 coding DNA: TGTGCCAGCAGCTTGAGGCCAGGCCCCGTCTCTGGAAACACCATATATTTT.

V is TRBV5-1 and J is TRBJ2-3; weak D call: TRBD1 (6 bases). V lost 5 bases to trimming and J lost 1 base, with 8 bases between them. The CDR3 covers 13 residues. Germline-derived CDR1 and CDR2 are SGHRS and YFSETQ. In DNA form, the CDR3 reads TGCGCCAGCAGGTCAGGGGGCACAGATACGCAGTATTTT. This translates into CASRSGGTDTQYF.

This clone was recorded once. The J gene is TRBJ1-1, the V gene TRBV19, with D possibly being TRBD1 (5 bases). CDR3 length: 14 residues. Germline V gene data show CDR1 as LNHDA and CDR2 as SQIVND (reference sequence). V was pared by 3 bases and J by 3 bases, with 11 bases between. Here the CDR3 DNA reads TGTGCCAGTAGTATTATAGGGGAACACACTGAAGCTTTCTTT. Its translation is CASSIIGEHTEAFF.

This clone has a single count. This chain uses TRBV5-1 with TRBJ2-3; 8 bases are a match to TRBD1. Germline V lookup: CDR1 SGHRS, CDR2 YFSETQ. The CDR3 extends over 16 amino acids. The trim removed 6 bases at V and 0 bases at J, leaving 9 bases unmatched. CDR3 residues: CASTPQGGASTDTQYF. In nucleotides, the CDR3 is TGCGCCAGCACCCCACAGGGGGGAGCTAGCACAGATACGCAGTATTTT. Full variable domain (rest looked up from reference TRBV5-1 and TRBJ2-3): KAGVTQTPRYLIKTRGQQVTLSCSPISGHRSVSWYQQTPGQGLQFLFEYFSETQRNKGNFPGRFSGRQFSNSRSEMNVSTLELGDSALYLCASTPQGGASTDTQYFGPGTRLTVL.

The table lists this clone with a few counts. The chain links TRBV10-1 to TRBJ2-7; perhaps TRBD2 as D (6 bases). The CDR3 sequence is 15 residues long. Germline CDR1 reads WNHNN; CDR2 reads SYGVQD (reference sequence). V lost 2 bases and J lost 2, with 13 bases in between. CDR3 amino acids: CASSETGAAAYEQYF. The CDR3 DNA follows: TGCGCCAGCAGTGAGACGGGAGCTGCCGCCTACGAGCAGTACTTC.

A single count supports this clone. The V gene is TRBV6-5, the J gene TRBJ1-1; TRBD1 matches 9 bases. The trim removed 6 bases at V and 1 base at J, leaving 6 bases unmatched. CDR3 length: 15 amino acids. The V gene's germline CDR1 is MNHEY and CDR2 SVGAGI. CDR3 sequence reads: CASRTQGAGNTEAFF. The CDR3 region has the DNA TGTGCCAGCAGGACACAGGGGGCGGGGAACACTGAAGCTTTCTTT.

The chain combines TRBV5-1 with TRBJ1-3; a weak D match, TRBD1 (5 bases). The CDR3 contains 16 residues. CDR1 is SGHRS and CDR2 is YFSETQ in the germline V gene. V was pared by 2 bases and J by 0 bases, with 12 bases between. In nucleotides, the CDR3 is TGCGCCAGCAGCTTAAGCACAGGTTCCTCTGGAAACACCATATATTTT. Residues: CASSLSTGSSGNTIYF.